The TCR beta chain described here comes from a study of control samples from healthy donors and cancer patients. Germline V CDR1 and CDR2: MNHEY, SVGEGT. The CDR3 loop spans 14 amino acids. V lost 1 base, J lost 6 bases, and 9 bases lay in between. Measured with immunoSEQ multiplex PCR; TCRdb has only the in-frame clones, and not every one. Seen here are about 160,000 clones, around 94% observed once, and the top ten hold 12% to 15%. The chain employs TRBV6-2 or TRBV6-3 and TRBJ2-2; tentatively, D is TRBD1 (5 bases). The sequenced sample consisted of PBMCs. This TCR was sampled from a man aged 55 to 70 with colorectal cancer. CDR3 amino acids: CASSYWGEPGELFF. CDR3 nucleotide sequence: TGTGCCAGCAGTTACTGGGGCGAACCCGGGGAGCTGTTTTTT.